These 9 T cell receptor beta chains were all obtained from the same sample, sequenced in a study. TCRdb ran MiXCR on the RT-PCR reads and lists one entry per CDR3 protein. Seen here are 550,000 to 750,000 distinct CDR3 sequences, 14% observed once, and the top ten hold 3.6%. Sequenced: memory CD4+ T cells from blood. All receptors derive from a female donor in good health, serving as a healthy control.

This chain joins TRBV20-1 and TRBJ1-2, with D possibly matching TRBD1 (6 bases). The CDR3 covers 13 residues. Germline CDR1 reads DFQATT; CDR2 reads SNEGSKA (reference sequence). V was clipped by 8 bases and J by 7 bases, with 20 bases between them. Written as DNA, the CDR3 is TGCAGTCCCCCCGTGTATCAACAGGGTGGCTACACCTTC. Amino acids: CSPPVYQQGGYTF.

This chain joins TRBV9 and TRBJ1-5; 9 bases match TRBD1. The junction had 12 bases not matched to a gene; V was cut back by 4 bases and J by 4 bases. This CDR3 has 17 amino acids. From germline, CDR1 is SGDLS and CDR2 YYNGEE. CDR3 bases: TGTGCCAGCAGCACCGGGACAGGGAAAAAGGAGAATCAGCCCCAGCATTTT. Translating it yields CASSTGTGKKENQPQHF.

This clonotype was seen ten or more times. This sequence joins TRBV20-1 and TRBJ1-1, with D possibly being TRBD1 (5 bases). V was clipped by 6 bases and J by 4 bases, with 18 bases between them. This CDR3 contains 14 residues. Germline V gene sequence: CDR1 DFQATT, CDR2 SNEGSKA (reference sequence). Written as DNA, the CDR3 is TGCAGTGCCGGCGGCTGGGGGGTGGTCACTGAAGCTTTCTTT. This translates into CSAGGWGVVTEAFF.

There are many counts of this clonotype. The rearrangement uses TRBV15 and TRBJ1-2, with no clear D. Germline lookup yields CDR1 LNHNV and CDR2 YYDKDF (reference sequence). The V end was cut by 4 bases, the J end by 2 bases, with 5 bases between. This CDR3 has 12 amino acids. The CDR3 sequence: CATSIDNYGYTF. DNA of the CDR3: TGTGCCACCAGCATTGACAACTATGGCTACACCTTC.

This clonotype was recorded at least ten times. The chain uses TRBV6-5 and TRBJ1-2; 7 nucleotides align to TRBD1. Per germline, CDR1 MNHEY and CDR2 SVGAGI. V shed 6 bases, J shed 2 bases, and the junction held 12 bases outside the gene matches. CDR3 length: 16 amino acids. CDR3: CASSLGQTPPNYGYTF. In nucleotides, the CDR3 is TGTGCCAGCAGCCTGGGACAGACACCCCCCAACTATGGCTACACCTTC.

The chain has TRBV19 and TRBJ1-1; 10 bases are a match to TRBD1. The CDR3 spans 12 residues. J gave up 3 bases and V 10 bases, and 2 bases lay outside the gene matches. Germline V CDR1 and CDR2: LNHDA, SQIVND (reference sequence). The CDR3, as DNA: TGTGCCAAGGACAGGGGGTACACTGAAGCTTTCTTT. Encoded protein: CAKDRGYTEAFF.

This clonotype was observed many times. This chain joins TRBV7-2 and TRBJ2-5, with D unclear. Germline V gene sequence: CDR1 SGHTA, CDR2 FQGNSA. The CDR3 contains 12 residues. The V end was cut by 5 bases, the J end by 4 bases, with 8 bases between. CDR3 loop: CASSPWRETQYF. The CDR3 nucleotides read TGTGCCAGCAGCCCATGGCGAGAGACCCAGTACTTC.

This clonotype was detected a few times. This chain joins TRBV7-2 and TRBJ1-1, with 10 bases lining up with TRBD1. Germline values: CDR1 SGHTA, CDR2 FQGNSA. With V trimmed by 3 bases and J by 11 bases, 12 bases remained unmatched. The CDR3 covers 15 residues. The CDR3 spells CASSFATGLGQGAFF. CDR3 in DNA: TGTGCCAGCAGCTTTGCAACGGGGTTGGGACAGGGGGCTTTCTTT.

In the case of this clonotype: This may come from a read error, since a much larger clone is one base off. The rearrangement joins TRBV12-3 or TRBV12-4 to TRBJ2-2; 10 bases line up with TRBD2. V gave up 6 bases and J gave up 4 bases; unmatched junction bases: 14. The CDR3 totals 18 residues. CDR3 coding DNA: TGTGCCAGCAGCTCCCTCCGGGGGACTAGCGTAACCACCGGGGAGCTGTTTTTT. It is translated as CASSSLRGTSVTTGELFF.